The 14 T cell receptor beta chains given below trace back to one sample, sequenced in a study of shared clonotypes between healthy human individuals. Libraries were prepared by immunoSEQ multiplex PCR; TCRdb keeps only in-frame clonotypes and omits some of them. The sample holds 2 million to 2.5 million clones, approximately 95% seen once. The sequenced sample consisted of naive CD4+ T cells from PBMCs. Subset denoted: CD45RA+ positively selected. The origin of the receptors is a young man in good health. Some clones in this sample may be carry-over from other donors' samples.

This chain links TRBV7-3 with TRBJ2-5; 9 nucleotides match TRBD2. Germline CDR1 and CDR2: SGHTA and FQGTGA. The CDR3 has 15 amino acids. Germline trimming cut 6 bases from V and 5 bases from J; bases unmatched to any gene: 10. This chain's CDR3 is CASSRTSGSYETQYF. CDR3 DNA sequence: TGTGCCAGCAGTCGTACTAGCGGGTCTTACGAGACCCAGTACTTC.

The chain couples TRBV11-3 to TRBJ2-5; D possibly uses TRBD1 or TRBD2 (5 bases each). The length of the CDR3 is 13 residues. V was clipped by 3 bases and J by 5 bases, with 10 bases between them. The germline gives CDR1 SGHNT, CDR2 YENEEA. The chain's CDR3 is CASSLGVGETQYF. CDR3 in DNA: TGTGCCAGCAGCTTGGGGGTCGGGGAGACCCAGTACTTC.

V usage is TRBV10-2 and J usage is TRBJ2-1; D call uncertain. The ends were cut back, 6 bases at V and 0 bases at J, with 9 bases in the middle. Germline loops: CDR1 WSHSY, CDR2 SAAADI. This CDR3 has 14 amino acids. CDR3 nucleotides: TGCGCCAGCAGCAGCGCTTACTCCTACAATGAGCAGTTCTTC. It specifies CASSSAYSYNEQFF.

V gene TRBV20-1 combines with J gene TRBJ2-7; D may be TRBD1 or TRBD2 (5 bases each). The V end was cut by 2 bases, the J end by 6 bases, with 8 bases between. Germline lookup yields CDR1 DFQATT and CDR2 SNEGSKA (reference sequence). CDR3 length equals 11 residues. The CDR3 DNA follows: TGCAGTGCTAGAAGGGGAGTCGAGCAGTACTTC. Residues: CSARRGVEQYF.

The V gene is TRBV18, the J gene TRBJ2-7; 9 bases agree with TRBD2. CDR1 and CDR2 (germline): KGHSH, LQKENI. This CDR3 spans 16 amino acids. V was clipped by 1 base and J by 0 bases; unmatched bases: 4. CDR3 protein: CASSPRAGGSSYEQYF. CDR3 nucleotides: TGTGCCAGCTCACCACGAGCGGGAGGTAGCTCCTACGAGCAGTACTTC.

The chain joins TRBV15 to TRBJ1-5, with D hard to call. This CDR3 has 12 residues. With 6 bases removed from V and 7 bases from J, the gap between germline ends came to 10 bases. CDR1 and CDR2 from the germline V gene are LNHNV and YYDKDF (reference sequence). The DNA of the CDR3 is TGTGCCACCAGTTCCGGGAGCCAGCCCCAGCATTTT. It specifies CATSSGSQPQHF. Full variable domain (outside the CDR3, taken from reference TRBV15 and TRBJ1-5): DAMVIQNPRYQVTQFGKPVTLSCSQTLNHNVMYWYQQKSSQAPKLLFHYYDKDFNNEADTPDNFQSRRPNTSFCFLDIRSPGLGDTAMYLCATSSGSQPQHFGDGTRLSIL.

The gene calls are TRBV7-9 and TRBJ1-5, with D maybe TRBD1 (6 bases). The V gene lost 5 bases and the J gene lost 7 bases, with 15 bases spanning the gap. Germline lookup yields CDR1 SEHNR and CDR2 FQNEAQ (reference sequence). This CDR3 is built from 14 residues. DNA of the CDR3: TGTGCCAGCAGCGCCTCAGGGGTACGCCAGCCCCAGCATTTT. Amino acids: CASSASGVRQPQHF. The full variable domain, in which reference TRBV7-9 and TRBJ1-5 provide the parts outside the CDR3, is DTGVSQNPRHKITKRGQNVTFRCDPISEHNRLYWYRQTLGQGPEFLTYFQNEAQLEKSRLLSDRFSAERPKGSFSTLEIQRTEQGDSAMYLCASSASGVRQPQHFGDGTRLSIL.

This clone has a single count. The rearrangement uses TRBV6-6 and TRBJ2-7; 11 positions agree with TRBD2. The CDR3 loop spans 15 amino acids. V lost 2 bases to trimming and J lost 4 bases; unmatched junction nucleotides: 4. Germline V gives CDR1 MNHNY, CDR2 SVGAGI (reference sequence). CDR3 sequence: CASSYGTSGSYEQYF. CDR3 DNA sequence: TGTGCCAGCAGTTACGGGACTAGCGGATCTTACGAGCAGTACTTC.

The chain links TRBV15 to TRBJ2-7; perhaps TRBD1 as D (6 bases). The CDR3 is 16 amino acids. Between the trimmed V and J ends, which lost 5 bases and 1 base, there was a span of 18 bases. Germline CDR1 and CDR2: LNHNV and YYDKDF (reference sequence). The CDR3 DNA sequence: TGTGCCACCAGCCGGAAGAAACAGGGCCCGTCCTACGAGCAGTACTTC. As protein: CATSRKKQGPSYEQYF.

The V and J genes are TRBV5-1 and TRBJ1-1; D unclear. Germline V CDR1 and CDR2: SGHRS, YFSETQ. The germline V and J ends were trimmed by 0 bases and 2 bases, with 11 bases remaining between them. The CDR3 totals 15 residues. DNA of the CDR3: TGCGCCAGCAGCTTGGCCCGGACGGGAAACACTGAAGCTTTCTTT. This sequence encodes CASSLARTGNTEAFF.

This chain links TRBV5-4 with TRBJ2-1; D is possibly TRBD1 (6 bases). Trimming left V 0 bases short and J 3 bases short, with 10 bases between. Germline assignment: CDR1 SGHNT and CDR2 YYREEE (reference sequence). The CDR3 contains 15 residues. This CDR3 is CASSLGRGNYNEQFF. CDR3 in DNA: TGTGCCAGCAGCTTGGGTAGGGGGAACTACAATGAGCAGTTCTTC.

The chain combines TRBV28 with TRBJ1-2, with a weak D call TRBD1 (6 bases). The CDR3 spans 14 residues. Germline V gives CDR1 MDHEN, CDR2 SYDVKM. Trimming took 2 bases from V and 7 from J, leaving 14 bases between them. CDR3 sequence reads: CASSLGGWVFGYTF. The CDR3 DNA follows: TGTGCCAGCAGTTTAGGGGGCTGGGTCTTTGGCTACACCTTC.

This chain uses TRBV18 with TRBJ1-2; 11 nucleotides line up with TRBD1. Looked up from germline, CDR1 is KGHSH and CDR2 is LQKENI. Germline trimming cut 3 bases from V and 6 bases from J; bases unmatched to any gene: 12. The CDR3 contains 17 residues. CDR3 nucleotides: TGTGCCAGCTCACCTCGGGACAGGGGGGATGTTAATCATGGCTACACCTTC. This codes for CASSPRDRGDVNHGYTF.

The gene calls are TRBV27 and TRBJ2-2; 7 bases agree with TRBD2. V lost 7 bases and J lost 6; bases outside the gene matches: 11. The germline V gene has CDR1 MNHEY and CDR2 SMNVEV (reference sequence). There are 15 residues in the CDR3. The CDR3 loop is CASKWGGPVPGELFF. CDR3 nucleotide sequence: TGTGCCAGCAAATGGGGGGGTCCCGTTCCCGGGGAGCTGTTTTTT.